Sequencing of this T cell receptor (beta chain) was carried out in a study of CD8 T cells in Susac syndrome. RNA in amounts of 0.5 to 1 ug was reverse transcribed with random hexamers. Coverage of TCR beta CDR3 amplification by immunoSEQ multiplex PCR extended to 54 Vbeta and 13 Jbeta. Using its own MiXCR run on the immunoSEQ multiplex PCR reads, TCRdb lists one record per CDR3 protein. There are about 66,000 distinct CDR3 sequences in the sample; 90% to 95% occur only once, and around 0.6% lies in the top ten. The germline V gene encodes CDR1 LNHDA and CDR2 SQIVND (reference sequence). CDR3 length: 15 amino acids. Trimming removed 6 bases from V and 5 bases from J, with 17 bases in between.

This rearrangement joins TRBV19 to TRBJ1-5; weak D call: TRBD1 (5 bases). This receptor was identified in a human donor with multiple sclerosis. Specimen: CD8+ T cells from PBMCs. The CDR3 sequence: CASRTAVGGDQPQHF. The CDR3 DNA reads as TGTGCCAGTAGAACCGCGGTCGGGGGGGATCAGCCCCAGCATTTT.